This record concerns one T cell receptor (beta chain) sequence. This specimen comes from a study of CD8+ T cells in alopecia areata. As for the study in general: Among treated patients, severity was scored by affected scalp area percentage.

RNA, once extracted, was reverse transcribed into cDNA for use as the sequencing template. Some clones are missing from TCRdb's copy, which holds only in-frame ones; the method was immunoSEQ multiplex PCR. The table lists about 190,000 clones, over 55% of them singletons. Specified treatment: oral pan-JAK inhibitor, 5-10 mg twice daily. The researchers isolated CD4+ and CD8+ T cells from PBMCs by sorting. Trimming removed 6 bases at V and 1 base at J, with 24 bases between. The V gene's germline CDR1 is SQVTM and CDR2 ANQGSEA. The CDR3 runs to 17 residues. The clonotype comes from a human donor with alopecia areata. The chain is built from TRBV29-1 and TRBJ2-5; weak D call: TRBD1 (8 bases). Source: CD4+ T cells sorted from blood, taken at week 24, from a patient treated with tofacitinib. This CDR3 reads CSVSGGTGSFLQETQYF. In nucleotides, the CDR3 is TGCAGCGTCTCCGGGGGGACAGGAAGTTTTCTCCAAGAGACCCAGTACTTC.